Presented here are 13 T cell receptor beta chains from one specimen sequenced in a study of T cell repertoires in ileal Crohn's disease (dated by TCRdb to the late 2010s). The library relied on the immunoSEQ multiplex PCR assay. TCRdb holds this immuneACCESS table with in-frame rearrangements only. Some clones are missing; in checked studies, unresolved V genes explain under half, and the rest has no known cause. The table for this sample lists roughly 7,100 clones; around 72% of them were counted only once. The ten largest clones capture 9% to 10% of the sample. Sequenced: ileal tissue. These receptors came from an adult with Crohn's disease.

V gene TRBV6-5 combines with J gene TRBJ1-3; 7 bases line up with TRBD1. CDR3 size: 15 residues. Trimming removed 7 bases from V and 7 bases from J; junction bases left unmatched: 13. Germline-derived CDR1 and CDR2 are MNHEY and SVGAGI. Here the CDR3 DNA reads TGTGCCAGCAACGTGCAAAGGGACAGTCGGAACACCATATATTTT. Its translation: CASNVQRDSRNTIYF.

This chain connects TRBV18 to TRBJ1-1, with a possible D match to TRBD1 (5 bases). Deletions cut 5 bases from V and 1 base from J, with 11 bases between. CDR1 is KGHSH, CDR2 LQKENI, per germline. The length of the CDR3 is 14 residues. The DNA of the CDR3 is TGTGCCAGCTCATACCCCACAGGGAACACTGAAGCTTTCTTT. Its translation is CASSYPTGNTEAFF.

The V and J genes are TRBV7-6 and TRBJ2-7; 10 bases match TRBD2. The CDR3 has 17 amino acids. Trimming cost V 1 base and J 3 bases; bases outside gene matches: 9. CDR1 and CDR2 (germline): SGHVS, FNYEAQ. CDR3 loop: CASSLGASGSVGYEQYF. The CDR3 DNA reads as TGTGCCAGCAGCTTAGGGGCTAGCGGGAGTGTGGGCTACGAGCAGTACTTC.

The chain links TRBV9 to TRBJ1-2; possibly TRBD1 for D (5 bases). V was shortened by 5 bases and J by 0 bases, with 14 bases between the two germline ends. The CDR3 sequence is 15 residues long. Germline V gives CDR1 SGDLS, CDR2 YYNGEE. The CDR3: CASRGGGKTNYGYTF. The DNA for the CDR3 is TGTGCCAGCAGGGGGGGTGGCAAAACTAACTATGGCTACACCTTC.

The rearrangement links TRBV2 to TRBJ2-1; a possible D gene is TRBD2 (6 bases). The CDR3 has 12 amino acids. The V end was cut by 6 bases, the J end by 12 bases, with 15 bases between. In germline, CDR1 is SNHLY, CDR2 FYNNEI. The CDR3 here is CASRELAPSQFF. CDR3 DNA sequence: TGTGCCAGCAGGGAACTAGCACCGTCGCAGTTCTTC.

V is TRBV29-1 and J is TRBJ1-2, with TRBD1 matching over 9 bases. Trimming cost V 7 bases and J 4 bases; bases outside gene matches: 10. Per germline, CDR1 SQVTM and CDR2 ANQGSEA. The CDR3 extends over 14 amino acids. This CDR3 reads CSAAGQGSVYGYTF. Here the CDR3 DNA reads TGCAGCGCTGCGGGACAGGGATCAGTCTATGGCTACACCTTC.

The chain joins TRBV5-1 to TRBJ2-7, with D tentatively TRBD2 (7 bases). V was trimmed by 4 bases and J by 2 bases, leaving 16 bases between them. The CDR3 is made up of 15 amino acids. CDR1 is SGHRS, CDR2 YFSETQ, per germline. The CDR3 DNA is TGCGCCAGCAGCCCGGTCGGAGGGGGGGCCTACGAGCAGTACTTC. Translation gives CASSPVGGGAYEQYF.

The gene calls are TRBV18 and TRBJ2-2; 10 positions agree with TRBD2. The CDR3 runs 17 residues. The germline CDR1 and CDR2 sequences are KGHSH and LQKENI. J gave up 7 bases and V 0 bases, and 8 bases lay outside the gene matches. DNA for the CDR3: TGTGCCAGCTCACCACCGGAGACTAGCGGGTCTGGCGGGGAGCTGTTTTTT. This gives the protein CASSPPETSGSGGELFF.

This chain joins TRBV14 and TRBJ2-7, with D possibly being TRBD1 (5 bases). The germline V and J ends were trimmed by 4 bases and 2 bases, with 9 bases remaining between them. From germline, CDR1 is SGHDN and CDR2 FVKESK. This CDR3 is built from 13 residues. The CDR3 protein is CASSRQQTYEQYF. CDR3 coding DNA: TGTGCCAGCAGCCGACAGCAGACCTACGAGCAGTACTTC.

The chain links TRBV6-6 to TRBJ1-6, with 7 bases aligning to TRBD1. V dropped 5 bases and J dropped 3; count of bases not matched to a gene: 4. Germline CDR1 MNHNY, CDR2 SVGAGI (reference sequence). CDR3 length equals 15 residues. The CDR3 nucleotides read TGTGCCAGCAGTCCCTCAGGGGGCTATAATTCACCCCTCCACTTT. It translates to CASSPSGGYNSPLHF.

The chain combines TRBV5-6 with TRBJ1-1; D is unresolved. Trimming took off 5 bases at V and 7 bases at J, with 15 bases between the two ends. There are 13 residues in the CDR3. Germline values: CDR1 SGHDT, CDR2 YYEEEE. CDR3 in DNA: TGTGCCAGCAGTTTCCTTGCTAGTGGTGAAGCTTTCTTT. Its translation is CASSFLASGEAFF. The full variable domain, its missing parts supplied by reference TRBV5-6 and TRBJ1-1, is DAGVTQSPTHLIKTRGQQVTLRCSPKSGHDTVSWYQQALGQGPQFIFQYYEEEERQRGNFPDRFSGHQFPNYSSELNVNALLLGDSALYLCASSFLASGEAFFGQGTRLTVV.

J is TRBJ2-2 and V is TRBV2; no clear D. The CDR3 runs 14 residues. V lost 1 base to trimming and J lost 5 bases, with 8 bases between them. Germline values: CDR1 SNHLY, CDR2 FYNNEI. The CDR3 DNA reads as TGTGCCAGCAGTGAAGTTCGGTTTACCGGGGAGCTGTTTTTT. Translating it yields CASSEVRFTGELFF.

The rearrangement joins TRBV29-1 to TRBJ2-5; D gene unclear. There are 9 residues in the CDR3. V lost 0 bases, J lost 11 bases, and 4 bases lay in between. In germline, CDR1 is SQVTM, CDR2 ANQGSEA. The CDR3 here is CSVEDEQYF. CDR3 in DNA: TGCAGCGTTGAAGATGAGCAGTACTTC.